These 30 T cell receptor beta chains were all obtained from the same sample, sequenced in a study of T cells in Graves' hyperthyroidism and ophthalmopathy. TCR beta CDR3 regions were amplified from RNA transcripts. Researchers ran a first-round RT-PCR on the TCR CDR3 using the HTBI primer set. Each CDR3 protein gets one entry after TCRdb re-called the multiplex PCR reads with MiXCR. The table has 600,000 to 700,000 distinct CDR3 sequences, roughly 14% seen once. Sample: blood. These receptor sequences come from a woman in her 40s with Graves' ophthalmopathy.

This clonotype has ten or more counts. The chain joins TRBV5-1 to TRBJ2-2, with D tentatively TRBD1 or TRBD2 (5 bases each). The ends were cut back, 4 bases at V and 3 bases at J, with 13 bases in the middle. This CDR3 has 15 residues. Germline V gives CDR1 SGHRS, CDR2 YFSETQ. The CDR3 protein is CASSVRDVHTGELFF. Here the CDR3 DNA reads TGCGCCAGCAGCGTCCGGGACGTCCACACCGGGGAGCTGTTTTTT. Using reference TRBV5-1 and TRBJ2-2 for the parts outside the CDR3, the full variable domain is KAGVTQTPRYLIKTRGQQVTLSCSPISGHRSVSWYQQTPGQGLQFLFEYFSETQRNKGNFPGRFSGRQFSNSRSEMNVSTLELGDSALYLCASSVRDVHTGELFFGEGSRLTVL.

This clonotype was seen repeatedly, ten times or more. The V call is TRBV7-2, the J call TRBJ2-7; 11 positions agree with TRBD2. The CDR3 covers 17 residues. Germline-derived CDR1 and CDR2 are SGHTA and FQGNSA. J lost 3 bases, V lost 0 bases, and 7 bases had no gene match. CDR3 sequence reads: CASSLARGSGRGYEQYF. DNA of the CDR3: TGTGCCAGCAGCTTAGCGAGAGGTAGCGGGAGGGGCTACGAGCAGTACTTC.

This clonotype was recorded many times. The chain employs TRBV2 and TRBJ1-1; D is unresolved. V lost 6 bases and J 1 base, leaving 9 bases between the germline ends. CDR3 length: 13 amino acids. Germline CDR1 reads SNHLY; CDR2 reads FYNNEI. The CDR3 sequence is CASSPVRNTEAFF. CDR3 nucleotides: TGTGCCAGCAGCCCCGTCAGGAACACTGAAGCTTTCTTT.

This clonotype was recorded at least ten times. This chain joins TRBV5-1 and TRBJ1-5; D uncertain. Germline CDR1 reads SGHRS; CDR2 reads YFSETQ. V was trimmed by 4 bases and J by 4 bases, leaving 9 bases between them. This CDR3 comprises 13 residues. The CDR3 DNA reads TGCGCCAGCAGCAGCGACACGAATCAGCCCCAGCATTTT. This sequence encodes CASSSDTNQPQHF.

This clonotype was counted many times. J is TRBJ2-6 and V is TRBV28; D ambiguous. Trimming cost V 7 bases and J 2 bases, with 6 bases left between them. The CDR3 extends over 13 amino acids. Germline-derived CDR1 and CDR2 are MDHEN and SYDVKM. The CDR3 DNA is TGTGCCAGCACTGAAACTGGGGCCAACGTCCTGACTTTC. Translation gives CASTETGANVLTF.

This clonotype came up a few times. The J gene is TRBJ1-6, the V gene TRBV2; D gene ambiguous. Trimming took off 3 bases at V and 7 bases at J, with 10 bases between the two ends. This CDR3 region has 14 residues. Germline V CDR1 and CDR2: SNHLY, FYNNEI. CDR3 coding DNA: TGTGCCAGCAGTGAGCGGATCCAAAATTCACCCCTCCACTTT. It codes for CASSERIQNSPLHF.

This clonotype was seen at least ten times. The V and J genes are TRBV15 and TRBJ2-6; D gene unclear. Germline V gives CDR1 LNHNV, CDR2 YYDKDF (reference sequence). The CDR3 extends over 15 amino acids. V dropped 2 bases and J dropped 4 bases, with 9 bases sitting between them. The CDR3 protein is CATSRSRWGANVLTF. The CDR3 bases are TGTGCCACCAGCAGATCCAGGTGGGGGGCCAACGTCCTGACTTTC.

As DNA, the CDR3 is TGTGCCAGCTCACCGCAGGGAATCAACTATGGCTACACCTTC. This gives the protein CASSPQGINYGYTF. The V call is TRBV7-9, the J call TRBJ1-2, with a weak D call TRBD1 (5 bases). The CDR3 has 14 amino acids. CDR1 and CDR2 (germline): SEHNR, FQNEAQ (reference sequence). V was clipped by 8 bases and J by 2 bases, with 15 bases between them.

Details on this clonotype: This may stem from a read error, because a much larger clone lies one nucleotide away. The chain links TRBV12-3 or TRBV12-4 to TRBJ1-5; 7 nucleotides align to TRBD1. This CDR3 contains 13 residues. Trimming cost V 4 bases and J 6 bases; bases outside gene matches: 3. CDR3: CASSSAGGQPQHF. In DNA, the CDR3 is TGTGCCAGCAGTTCGGCAGGGGGTCAGCCCCAGCATTTT.

This clonotype appeared many times. The chain carries TRBV28 and TRBJ1-5; no clear D gene. CDR1 is MDHEN and CDR2 is SYDVKM in the germline V gene. The CDR3 contains 12 residues. V shed 6 bases and J shed 6 bases, with 9 bases lying between them. The CDR3 spells CASRPTLQPQHF. The CDR3, as DNA: TGTGCCAGCAGACCGACCCTTCAGCCCCAGCATTTT.

This clonotype was observed at least ten times. The J gene is TRBJ2-5, the V gene TRBV12-3 or TRBV12-4; D might be TRBD1 (6 bases). CDR3 length equals 15 residues. With 8 bases removed from V and 4 bases from J, the gap between germline ends came to 20 bases. The CDR3: CASSLGQGIRETQYF. In nucleotides, the CDR3 is TGTGCCAGCTCACTGGGGCAGGGGATCAGAGAGACCCAGTACTTC.

This clonotype was detected only a few times. DNA of the CDR3: TGCGCCAGCAGCTTGGTTGAGACAGGGGGCGCAAGATTAATTGGGTCTGGAAACACCATATATTTT. Translating gives CASSLVETGGARLIGSGNTIYF. The rearrangement uses TRBV5-1 and TRBJ1-3; 10 bases map to TRBD1. This CDR3 region has 22 residues. The germline V gene has CDR1 SGHRS and CDR2 YFSETQ. V dropped 0 bases and J dropped 1; count of bases not matched to a gene: 19.

This clonotype turned up a few times. The chain employs TRBV29-1 and TRBJ1-1; no definite D call. Germline lookup yields CDR1 SQVTM and CDR2 ANQGSEA. The CDR3 has 14 amino acids. The V gene lost 0 bases and the J gene lost 3 bases, with 11 bases spanning the gap. The CDR3 loop reads CSVEDWGFDTEAFF. For the CDR3, the DNA is TGCAGCGTTGAAGATTGGGGTTTCGACACTGAAGCTTTCTTT.

The chain joins TRBV10-3 to TRBJ2-2, with D perhaps TRBD1 (5 bases). Germline V gene lookup returns CDR1 ENHRY and CDR2 SYGVKD. This CDR3 is 18 amino acids long. Deletions cut 6 bases from V and 1 base from J, with 21 bases between. CDR3 sequence reads: CAIRSGSGGGLNTGELFF. CDR3 nucleotide sequence: TGTGCCATCAGATCAGGGTCGGGCGGCGGCCTGAACACCGGGGAGCTGTTTTTT.

Ten or more counts support this clonotype. The chain links TRBV20-1 to TRBJ2-5, with 13 bases lining up with TRBD2. The CDR3 spans 14 residues. Germline-derived CDR1 and CDR2 are DFQATT and SNEGSKA (reference sequence). Unmatched junction bases numbered 3, after V lost 6 bases and J lost 2 bases. The DNA of the CDR3 is TGCAGTGCCGAGGGACTAGCGGGGCAAGAGACCCAGTACTTC. This sequence encodes CSAEGLAGQETQYF.

This clonotype came up many times. This chain joins TRBV7-9 and TRBJ1-2; 11 bases are shared with TRBD1. From germline, CDR1 is SEHNR and CDR2 FQNEAQ (reference sequence). This CDR3 is 14 amino acids long. V trimming: 6 bases; J trimming: 5 bases; junction bases outside the gene matches: 5. Here the CDR3 reads CASSNGQGAYGYTF. In DNA, the CDR3 is TGTGCCAGCAGTAACGGACAGGGGGCTTATGGCTACACCTTC.

This clonotype was detected ten times or more. The genes are TRBV19 and TRBJ1-2, with D maybe TRBD1 (5 bases). The CDR3 runs to 18 residues. CDR1 and CDR2 (germline): LNHDA, SQIVND (reference sequence). Between the trimmed V and J ends, which lost 3 bases and 4 bases, there was a span of 24 bases. CDR3 amino acids: CASSMRTRDPGERYGYTF. The CDR3 bases are TGTGCCAGTAGTATGAGAACCCGGGACCCCGGGGAACGCTATGGCTACACCTTC.

This clonotype appeared many times. The chain joins TRBV28 to TRBJ1-2; D ambiguous. V was trimmed by 4 bases and J by 8 bases, leaving 17 bases between them. CDR3 length: 14 residues. Per the germline V gene, CDR1 is MDHEN and CDR2 is SYDVKM. The CDR3 nucleotides are TGTGCCAGCAGTTCCCCCTCGCGCGGCGGCGGCTACACCTTC. This translates into CASSSPSRGGGYTF.

In this sample, this clonotype turned up many times. CDR3 sequence reads: CASSLGSLTGRLQETQYF. The CDR3 nucleotides read TGTGCCAGCAGCTTAGGGTCCCTGACAGGGAGGTTACAAGAGACCCAGTACTTC. The V and J genes are TRBV11-1 and TRBJ2-5; D is possibly TRBD1 (7 bases). Per the germline V gene, CDR1 is SGHAT and CDR2 is FQDESV (reference sequence). Trimming shortened V by 1 base and J by 2 bases, and 20 bases separated the two germline ends. The CDR3 contains 18 residues.

This clonotype has ten or more counts. The gene calls are TRBV3-1 and TRBJ2-7, with a weak D call TRBD1 (6 bases). The CDR3 is 12 residues long. Per germline, CDR1 LGHDT and CDR2 YNNKEL (reference sequence). With 4 bases removed from V and 7 bases from J, the gap between germline ends came to 11 bases. CDR3: CASSPLRGEQYF. The CDR3, as DNA: TGTGCCAGCAGCCCCCTCAGGGGAGAGCAGTACTTC.

The table lists this clonotype with many counts. The chain carries TRBV11-2 and TRBJ1-2; D is perhaps TRBD1 (5 bases). V was cut by 6 bases and J by 4 bases, with 12 bases left in between. Germline V CDR1 and CDR2: SGHAT, FQNNGV. This CDR3 comprises 13 residues. The CDR3 region is CASRLTGGYGYTF. The DNA for the CDR3 is TGTGCCAGCAGACTTACAGGCGGCTATGGCTACACCTTC.

There are a few counts of this clonotype. This rearrangement joins TRBV11-1 to TRBJ2-3; 13 bases agree with TRBD2. Germline trimming cut 5 bases from V and 5 bases from J; bases unmatched to any gene: 4. The germline CDR1 and CDR2 sequences are SGHAT and FQDESV (reference sequence). The CDR3 runs 15 residues. CDR3 loop: CASSRTSGSVDTQYF. DNA of the CDR3: TGTGCCAGCAGCCGGACTAGCGGGAGTGTAGATACGCAGTATTTT.

This clonotype was detected a few times. J is TRBJ2-2 and V is TRBV24-1, with 7 bases lining up with TRBD1. There are 15 residues in the CDR3. V was clipped by 0 bases and J by 7 bases; unmatched bases: 4. Germline loops: CDR1 KGHDR, CDR2 SFDVKD. The CDR3 bases are TGTGCCACCAGTGATTTGTTTCCAGGGGGCGGGGAGCTGTTTTTT. Translating gives CATSDLFPGGGELFF.

The chain links TRBV9 to TRBJ1-5; possible D gene TRBD1, 5 bases. Germline CDR1 SGDLS, CDR2 YYNGEE. Trimming left V 0 bases short and J 9 bases short, with 10 bases between. CDR3 size: 13 residues. The CDR3 sequence is CASSVDGARPQHF. The CDR3 nucleotides read TGTGCCAGCAGCGTAGACGGGGCTAGGCCCCAGCATTTT.

This clonotype occurred many times. The V and J genes are TRBV9 and TRBJ2-5; 11 nucleotides agree with TRBD2. Germline assignment: CDR1 SGDLS and CDR2 YYNGEE. With 0 bases clipped from V and 4 bases from J, the junction kept 2 bases outside the gene matches. The CDR3 runs to 15 residues. The CDR3 region is CASSVGGLAGETQYF. The CDR3 DNA follows: TGTGCCAGCAGCGTAGGCGGACTAGCGGGAGAGACCCAGTACTTC.

Ten or more counts support this clonotype. Germline is not matched at one junction end, which may reflect a read error. The chain carries TRBV5-1 and TRBJ2-7; D might be TRBD1 (6 bases). The CDR3 is 12 amino acids. Germline V lookup: CDR1 SGHRS, CDR2 YFSETQ. The CDR3 DNA sequence: TGTGCCAGCAGTTCACAGGGTTCCGAGCAGTACTTC. This translates into CASSSQGSEQYF.

This clonotype was counted many times. The chain combines TRBV28 with TRBJ1-2, with D unclear. Germline CDR1 reads MDHEN; CDR2 reads SYDVKM. The CDR3 consists of 14 residues. V dropped 6 bases and J dropped 6 bases, with 17 bases sitting between them. CDR3 DNA sequence: TGTGCCAGCAGGTCGACGTTAACTGTGCATGGCTACACCTTC. Translated, it gives CASRSTLTVHGYTF.

This clonotype was found many times. The chain uses TRBV29-1 and TRBJ2-7, with D possibly being TRBD1 (5 bases). The CDR3 spans 14 residues. The V gene's germline CDR1 is SQVTM and CDR2 ANQGSEA. V lost 3 bases and J 2 bases, leaving 14 bases between the germline ends. The DNA of the CDR3 is TGCAGCGTTGAGCAGGGTTCGAATACCTACGAGCAGTACTTC. This encodes CSVEQGSNTYEQYF.

This clonotype was seen many times. The chain employs TRBV27 and TRBJ2-7; TRBD2 agrees at 7 bases. CDR1 and CDR2 from the germline V gene are MNHEY and SMNVEV (reference sequence). V was pared by 5 bases and J by 3 bases, with 7 bases of the junction left unmatched. There are 14 residues in the CDR3. The CDR3 protein is CASSPGTNLYEQYF. The CDR3 DNA reads TGTGCCAGCAGTCCCGGGACTAACCTCTACGAGCAGTACTTC.

This clonotype was counted ten times or more. The chain employs TRBV20-1 and TRBJ2-7; TRBD2 might be the D (5 bases). Trimming stripped 6 bases from V and 2 bases from J, with 17 bases between. The CDR3 is 14 amino acids. Germline loops: CDR1 DFQATT, CDR2 SNEGSKA (reference sequence). CDR3 sequence reads: CSAPSETEAYEQYF. The CDR3 DNA reads as TGCAGTGCCCCCTCGGAGACGGAGGCCTACGAGCAGTACTTC.